The 31 T cell receptor beta chains given below trace back to one sample, sequenced in a study of control samples from healthy donors and cancer patients (TCRdb year 2020). Receptor amplification or capture employed the immunoSEQ multiplex PCR assay. Entries here come from immuneACCESS through TCRdb and include only in-frame sequences with V and J called. Some clones fail to appear in such tables; in the studies checked, an unresolved V gene covers under half of the shortfall, and the cause of the remainder is unknown. Within this sample are approximately 170,000 clones, with 90% of them counted one time only. Together, the top ten hold roughly 1.3% of the sample. The sequenced sample consisted of blood. The receptors were gathered from a woman aged 50 to 60 in good health.

J is TRBJ1-5 and V is TRBV6-1; D is ambiguous. Looked up from germline, CDR1 is MNHNS and CDR2 is SASEGT. Trimming took 1 base from V and 7 from J, leaving 14 bases between them. This CDR3 is 15 amino acids long. Here the CDR3 reads CASSEEEVRAQPQHF. The CDR3 DNA is TGTGCCAGCAGTGAAGAAGAGGTCAGAGCCCAGCCCCAGCATTTT.

The rearrangement links TRBV15 to TRBJ2-7; D uncertain. Germline assignment: CDR1 LNHNV and CDR2 YYDKDF (reference sequence). This CDR3 spans 14 amino acids. The V end was cut by 0 bases, the J end by 2 bases, with 8 bases between. The CDR3 loop is CATSRERGTYEQYF. The DNA of the CDR3 is TGTGCCACCAGCAGAGAACGCGGAACCTACGAGCAGTACTTC.

The V and J genes are TRBV24-1 and TRBJ2-1; D remains unclear. The CDR3 has 16 residues. CDR1 is KGHDR and CDR2 is SFDVKD in the germline V gene. Trimming took off 5 bases at V and 4 bases at J, with 17 bases between the two ends. The CDR3 reads CATSGLGRIGYNEQFF. The CDR3 DNA is TGTGCCACCAGTGGTCTCGGACGCATCGGTTACAATGAGCAGTTCTTC.

The sample holds many counts of this clone. The rearrangement uses TRBV6-5 and TRBJ2-7, with 9 bases identical to TRBD1. The CDR3 has 16 amino acids. Germline CDR1 MNHEY, CDR2 SVGAGI. V dropped 2 bases and J dropped 3; count of bases not matched to a gene: 8. The CDR3 spells CASSYQAGTGSYEQYF. The CDR3 DNA sequence: TGTGCCAGCAGTTACCAGGCCGGGACAGGGAGCTACGAGCAGTACTTC.

The rearrangement links TRBV6-2 or TRBV6-3 to TRBJ2-5; unclear D gene. The CDR3 runs to 13 residues. Germline CDR1 and CDR2: MNHEY and SVGEGT. V was shortened by 4 bases and J by 3 bases, with 9 bases between the two germline ends. The CDR3 protein is CASSFHPKETQYF. CDR3 nucleotide sequence: TGTGCCAGCAGTTTTCATCCAAAAGAGACCCAGTACTTC.

The gene calls are TRBV19 and TRBJ1-5, with 9 bases that match TRBD1. The CDR3 length is 13 residues. The V gene end was trimmed by 6 bases and the J gene end by 9 bases; junction bases not matched to a gene: 6. Per the germline V gene, CDR1 is LNHDA and CDR2 is SQIVND (reference sequence). CDR3 amino acids: CASRPTGGGPQHF. CDR3 in DNA: TGTGCCAGTAGACCGACAGGGGGTGGGCCCCAGCATTTT.

The V gene is TRBV3-1 (or the pseudogene TRBV3-2), the J gene TRBJ1-2; no firm D call. Looked up from germline, CDR1 is LGHDT and CDR2 is YNNKEL (reference sequence). With 0 bases removed from V and 4 bases from J, the gap between germline ends came to 9 bases. This CDR3 region has 14 residues. The CDR3 DNA reads as TGTGCCAGCAGCCAAGAACCCGCAGTCTATGGCTACACCTTC. This sequence encodes CASSQEPAVYGYTF.

This clone has only one observation. The chain couples TRBV10-3 to TRBJ1-5; 8 bases match TRBD1. The CDR3 spans 17 residues. The germline CDR1 and CDR2 sequences are ENHRY and SYGVKD. V lost 2 bases to trimming and J lost 4 bases; unmatched junction nucleotides: 10. The CDR3 bases are TGTGCCATCAGTGAGGGATCAGGGGGCTTGGGGAATCAGCCCCAGCATTTT. It yields the protein CAISEGSGGLGNQPQHF.

In DNA form, the CDR3 reads TGCGCCAGCAGCCGTTTGGGACAGGGTGCCCACGAGCAGTACTTC. Residues: CASSRLGQGAHEQYF. The chain combines TRBV4-3 with TRBJ2-7; 9 bases line up with TRBD1. This CDR3 has 15 amino acids. The V and J ends lost 4 bases and 5 bases, in that order; junction bases with no gene match: 9. The V gene's germline CDR1 is LGHNA and CDR2 YSLEER.

The chain has TRBV2 and TRBJ2-1; D remains unclear. The V and J ends lost 2 bases and 14 bases respectively, with 16 bases between them. The CDR3 length is 13 residues. Germline CDR1 reads SNHLY; CDR2 reads FYNNEI. DNA for the CDR3: TGTGCCAGCAGTGAATCTATGGGGAACACCAAGTTCTTC. This sequence encodes CASSESMGNTKFF. Based on the CDR3 plus reference TRBV2 and TRBJ2-1, the full variable domain is EPEVTQTPSHQVTQMGQEVILRCVPISNHLYFYWYRQILGQKVEFLVSFYNNEISEKSEIFDDQFSVERPDGSNFTLKIRSTKLEDSAMYFCASSESMGNTKFFGPGTRLTVL.

J is TRBJ2-7 and V is TRBV10-3; weak D call: TRBD1 (6 bases). Per the germline V gene, CDR1 is ENHRY and CDR2 is SYGVKD. V was clipped by 9 bases and J by 5 bases, with 17 bases between them. The CDR3 covers 13 residues. The CDR3 region has the DNA TGTGCCATGAGCGAACAGGGAGCGCACGAGCAGTACTTC. Amino acid sequence: CAMSEQGAHEQYF.

V and J are TRBV28 and TRBJ1-2; 7 bases map to TRBD1. Germline V lookup: CDR1 MDHEN, CDR2 SYDVKM. The V and J ends lost 6 bases and 1 base, in that order; junction bases with no gene match: 5. This CDR3 region has 14 residues. Here the CDR3 DNA reads TGTGCCAGCAGCTCGGGACAGATTAACTATGGCTACACCTTC. Translation gives CASSSGQINYGYTF.

The chain uses TRBV7-9 and TRBJ2-7; maybe TRBD2 (6 bases). The CDR3 loop spans 14 amino acids. V lost 3 bases and J lost 7, with 16 bases in between. Per the germline V gene, CDR1 is SEHNR and CDR2 is FQNEAQ (reference sequence). The CDR3 spells CASSFLLDRGEQYF. Written as DNA, the CDR3 is TGTGCCAGCAGCTTCCTGTTAGACCGGGGGGAGCAGTACTTC.

The chain is built from TRBV29-1 and TRBJ1-2; 7 bases are shared with TRBD1. Trimming removed 1 base from V and 8 bases from J; junction bases left unmatched: 4. The germline CDR1 and CDR2 sequences are SQVTM and ANQGSEA. The CDR3 consists of 12 residues. DNA of the CDR3: TGCAGCGTTGAAGGGACAGGAAAAGGCTACACCTTC. Residues: CSVEGTGKGYTF.

Only a few counts were recorded for this clone. The gene calls are TRBV15 and TRBJ2-5; TRBD1 is a possible D gene (5 bases). Germline CDR1 is LNHNV and CDR2 is YYDKDF (reference sequence). CDR3 length: 12 amino acids. Trimming took off 0 bases at V and 13 bases at J, with 12 bases between the two ends. The CDR3 sequence is CATSRDKGAPYF. The DNA of the CDR3 is TGTGCCACCAGCAGAGATAAAGGGGCGCCGTACTTC.

The gene calls are TRBV15 and TRBJ1-5; no firm D call. V was pared by 5 bases and J by 7 bases, with 12 bases between. CDR1 and CDR2 (germline): LNHNV, YYDKDF (reference sequence). The CDR3 covers 13 residues. CDR3 DNA sequence: TGTGCCACCAGCCGCCGGGTAGGGCAGCCCCAGCATTTT. Protein sequence: CATSRRVGQPQHF.

V and J are TRBV25-1 and TRBJ1-4; tentatively, D is TRBD1 (5 bases). V shed 5 bases and J shed 7 bases, with 17 bases lying between them. From germline, CDR1 is MGHDK and CDR2 SYGVNS. The CDR3 is 15 residues long. Written as DNA, the CDR3 is TGTGCCAGCAGTCTAGCGGGGGACTTGGGTGAAAAACTGTTTTTT. Its protein product is CASSLAGDLGEKLFF.

Only a few counts were recorded for this clone. The V gene is TRBV7-9, the J gene TRBJ2-7; possible D gene TRBD1, 6 bases. The CDR3 consists of 13 residues. The V and J ends lost 7 bases and 5 bases respectively, with 15 bases between them. The germline V gene has CDR1 SEHNR and CDR2 FQNEAQ (reference sequence). This chain's CDR3 is CASTQTGINEQYF. The DNA of the CDR3 is TGTGCCAGCACTCAAACAGGGATCAACGAGCAGTACTTC.

The chain has TRBV5-3 and TRBJ2-5, with 9 bases that match TRBD1. TRBV5-3 is an ORF; its function is uncertain. CDR3 length: 17 amino acids. Unmatched junction bases numbered 12, after V lost 4 bases and J lost 2 bases. CDR3 in DNA: TGTGCCAGAAGCGAGATGGGACAGGGCAGACTACAAGAGACCCAGTACTTC. It codes for CARSEMGQGRLQETQYF.

Turning to this clone: One end of the junction is discordant with germline, which a read error may explain. This chain joins TRBV6-1 and TRBJ2-3; 7 bases align to TRBD2. CDR1 and CDR2 from the germline V gene are MNHNS and SASEGT. CDR3 size: 15 residues. CDR3 residues: CASSKAGLGSDTQYF. CDR3 nucleotide sequence: TGTGCCAGCAGTAAAGCCGGACTAGGGTCTGATACGCAGTATTTT.

The rearrangement joins TRBV18 to TRBJ1-1, with TRBD1 matching 7 bases. The CDR3 contains 14 residues. V trimming: 6 bases; J trimming: 4 bases; junction bases outside the gene matches: 8. Per germline, CDR1 KGHSH and CDR2 LQKENI. The CDR3: CASSFDREGTEAFF. CDR3 coding DNA: TGTGCCAGCTCGTTCGACAGGGAGGGCACTGAAGCTTTCTTT. Supplemented by reference TRBV18 and TRBJ1-1, the full variable domain reads NAGVMQNPRHLVRRRGQEARLRCSPMKGHSHVYWYRQLPEEGLKFMVYLQKENIIDESGMPKERFSAEFPKEGPSILRIQQVVRGDSAAYFCASSFDREGTEAFFGQGTRLTVV.

V and J are TRBV5-1 and TRBJ2-5; D gene unclear. The CDR3 totals 12 residues. Trimming stripped 0 bases from V and 5 bases from J, with 5 bases between. From germline, CDR1 is SGHRS and CDR2 YFSETQ. CDR3 protein: CASSLVPETQYF. Written as DNA, the CDR3 is TGCGCCAGCAGCTTGGTTCCGGAGACCCAGTACTTC.

This sequence joins TRBV15 and TRBJ2-1; 7 bases map to TRBD1. J gave up 9 bases and V 0 bases, and 11 bases lay outside the gene matches. The CDR3 loop spans 16 amino acids. In germline, CDR1 is LNHNV, CDR2 YYDKDF (reference sequence). Written as DNA, the CDR3 is TGTGCCACCAGCAGAGATTGGACAGGTTGGTTTGTTGAGCAGTTCTTC. This codes for CATSRDWTGWFVEQFF.

V is TRBV4-2 and J is TRBJ1-1, with 7 bases lining up with TRBD1. J was trimmed by 4 bases and V by 5 bases; bases with no gene match: 7. Germline CDR1 LGHNA, CDR2 YNFKEQ. The CDR3 extends over 14 amino acids. The CDR3 DNA follows: TGTGCCAGCAGCTCCATCCAGGGGGGCACTGAAGCTTTCTTT. This encodes CASSSIQGGTEAFF.

The J gene is TRBJ1-2, the V gene TRBV18; possible D gene TRBD1, 6 bases. There are 16 residues in the CDR3. V lost 1 base and J lost 12, with 24 bases in between. The V gene's germline CDR1 is KGHSH and CDR2 LQKENI. The CDR3 reads CASSPLATGLIWGDTF. As DNA, the CDR3 is TGTGCCAGCTCACCACTCGCGACAGGACTTATTTGGGGCGACACCTTC.

V usage is TRBV6-4 and J usage is TRBJ2-5, with 9 bases identical to TRBD1. This CDR3 is 17 amino acids long. Germline V lookup: CDR1 MRHNA, CDR2 SNTAGT. V lost 8 bases and J lost 3; bases outside the gene matches: 16. In DNA form, the CDR3 reads TGTGCCAGCCTCCGGGACAGGGTATTGGCAACGAAAGAGACCCAGTACTTC. Its protein is CASLRDRVLATKETQYF.

This CDR3 reads CASGGTRSGNTIYF. The CDR3 DNA sequence: TGTGCCAGCGGGGGGACCCGCTCTGGAAACACCATATATTTT. The gene calls are TRBV6-6 and TRBJ1-3, with D possibly TRBD1 on 5 matching bases. Germline V CDR1 and CDR2: MNHNY, SVGAGI (reference sequence). V lost 8 bases and J lost 0, with 11 bases in between. This CDR3 region has 14 residues.

The chain joins TRBV2 to TRBJ2-7, with 11 bases matching TRBD2. V was clipped by 6 bases and J by 1 base; unmatched bases: 5. Germline loops: CDR1 SNHLY, CDR2 FYNNEI. This CDR3 is built from 15 residues. CDR3 region: CASRTTSGASYEQYF. The CDR3 DNA sequence: TGTGCCAGCAGAACGACTAGCGGGGCATCCTACGAGCAGTACTTC. The variable domain in full, with the rest retrieved from reference TRBV2 and TRBJ2-7, is EPEVTQTPSHQVTQMGQEVILRCVPISNHLYFYWYRQILGQKVEFLVSFYNNEISEKSEIFDDQFSVERPDGSNFTLKIRSTKLEDSAMYFCASRTTSGASYEQYFGPGTRLTVT.

The chain is built from TRBV19 and TRBJ2-7; D remains unclear. Germline CDR1 reads LNHDA; CDR2 reads SQIVND (reference sequence). V lost 5 bases and J 4 bases, leaving 9 bases between the germline ends. This CDR3 contains 12 residues. CDR3 protein: CASSAPGYEQYF. The CDR3 nucleotides are TGTGCCAGTAGTGCCCCCGGGTACGAGCAGTACTTC.

V is TRBV5-1 and J is TRBJ1-2; D call uncertain. This CDR3 is built from 15 residues. Germline V gene sequence: CDR1 SGHRS, CDR2 YFSETQ. Trimming removed 4 bases from V and 2 bases from J, with 15 bases in between. The CDR3 spells CASSQTSTINYGYTF. Here the CDR3 DNA reads TGCGCCAGCAGCCAAACCTCGACAATCAACTATGGCTACACCTTC.

V usage is TRBV28 and J usage is TRBJ2-2; D perhaps matches TRBD2 (5 bases). V lost 3 bases, J lost 4 bases, and 12 bases lay in between. This CDR3 is 15 amino acids long. Germline V gene sequence: CDR1 MDHEN, CDR2 SYDVKM. The CDR3 coding sequence is TGTGCCAGCAGTTTCAGGCTGGGGAGCACCGGGGAGCTGTTTTTT. Its protein is CASSFRLGSTGELFF.